This TCR beta chain was observed in a study of T cells in Graves' hyperthyroidism and ophthalmopathy. Each diagnosis was grounded in clinical symptoms, serum thyroxine and TRAb, thyroid ultrasound, and orbital computed tomography. Extraction of PBMCs used 8 to 10 ml of fresh peripheral blood. It was RNA transcripts that yielded the amplified TCR beta CDR3 regions. TCR CDR3 underwent first-round RT-PCR with the HTBI primer set. MiXCR, applied by TCRdb to the multiplex PCR reads, yields one record per CDR3 protein. This table has roughly 500,000 distinct CDR3 sequences, about 15% appearing once. V was shortened by 2 bases and J by 4 bases, with 13 bases between the two germline ends. CDR1 is SGDLS and CDR2 is YYNGEE in the germline V gene. The CDR3 sequence is 14 residues long. General study points: Blood held most thyroid clonotypes expanded above 0.001 frequency. Ophthalmopathy was told apart from stable hyperthyroidism by a 13 V-J model.

This clonotype was counted ten times or more. No antigen is known for it. Sequencing used blood. The sequence was collected from a woman aged 25 to 39 with Graves' ophthalmopathy. The genes are TRBV9 and TRBJ2-7; D possibly corresponds to TRBD1 (5 bases). The CDR3 region is CASSVEGVSYEQYF. The CDR3 bases are TGTGCCAGCAGCGTGGAAGGGGTGAGTTACGAGCAGTACTTC.